These 12 T cell receptor beta chains originate from one sample sequenced in a study of graft-versus-host responses after intestinal transplantation. Their recognized antigens are unknown. Sequenced by immunoSEQ multiplex PCR; TCRdb stores in-frame clones only, minus some. The profile shows more than 95,000 clones, 93% of them singletons. The sequencing here drew on unstimulated CD8+ T cells sorted from spleen or lymph node cells, taken before intestinal transplant. The receptors stem from a human donor who received an intestinal transplant.

CDR3 bases: TGCGCCAGCAGCCAGACCGGGGGGGGTGCGGGAAACACCATATATTTT. It encodes CASSQTGGGAGNTIYF. The chain recombines TRBV4-1 with TRBJ1-3, with a weak D call TRBD1 (5 bases). The CDR3 covers 16 residues. Trimming removed 3 bases from V and 4 bases from J, with 16 bases in between. Per germline, CDR1 MGHRA and CDR2 YSYEKL.

The rearrangement links TRBV5-4 to TRBJ2-5; no clear D gene. This CDR3 comprises 18 residues. Trimming left V 3 bases short and J 5 bases short, with 26 bases between. Germline CDR1 is SGHNT and CDR2 is YYREEE (reference sequence). The CDR3 nucleotides are TGTGCCAGCAGCTCCATAATGGAGACAACTCTTTTAGGGGAGACCCAGTACTTC. The encoded protein is CASSSIMETTLLGETQYF.

The chain couples TRBV19 to TRBJ1-5, with D possibly matching TRBD1 (5 bases). The CDR3 loop spans 15 amino acids. The V end lost 6 bases, the J end lost 5 bases, and 17 bases lay between the germline ends. Per the germline V gene, CDR1 is LNHDA and CDR2 is SQIVND (reference sequence). The CDR3 sequence is CASRRDGESYQPQHF. Here the CDR3 DNA reads TGTGCCAGTAGGCGGGACGGTGAGTCATATCAGCCCCAGCATTTT.

This clone was counted only a few times. The chain combines TRBV5-1 with TRBJ1-4; D may be TRBD1 (5 bases). The CDR3 spans 14 residues. The V gene's germline CDR1 is SGHRS and CDR2 YFSETQ. With 3 bases removed from V and 4 bases from J, the gap between germline ends came to 10 bases. CDR3 sequence reads: CASSSTGGNEKLFF. The CDR3 DNA reads as TGCGCCAGCAGCTCTACAGGCGGTAATGAAAAACTGTTTTTT. Filled out from reference TRBV5-1 and TRBJ1-4, the complete variable domain reads KAGVTQTPRYLIKTRGQQVTLSCSPISGHRSVSWYQQTPGQGLQFLFEYFSETQRNKGNFPGRFSGRQFSNSRSEMNVSTLELGDSALYLCASSSTGGNEKLFFGSGTQLSVL.

The V and J genes are TRBV27 and TRBJ2-1; TRBD2 is a possible D gene (7 bases). Germline CDR1 is MNHEY and CDR2 is SMNVEV (reference sequence). V lost 3 bases and J 6 bases, leaving 12 bases between the germline ends. The CDR3 covers 14 residues. CDR3 coding DNA: TGTGCCAGCAGTTTCGGGGGGCCGGGCAATGAGCAGTTCTTC. Its protein is CASSFGGPGNEQFF.

The chain links TRBV7-9 to TRBJ2-3; D is unclear. V was trimmed by 1 base and J by 6 bases, leaving 8 bases between them. Per germline, CDR1 SEHNR and CDR2 FQNEAQ (reference sequence). This CDR3 spans 13 amino acids. CDR3: CASSLEVEDTQYF. The CDR3 bases are TGTGCCAGCAGCTTAGAGGTGGAGGATACGCAGTATTTT.

V and J are TRBV4-1 and TRBJ1-2; D possibly corresponds to TRBD1 (5 bases). Germline CDR1 is MGHRA and CDR2 is YSYEKL. The ends were cut back, 4 bases at V and 4 bases at J, with 7 bases in the middle. The CDR3 loop spans 12 amino acids. The CDR3 spells CASSPGTYGYTF. CDR3 nucleotide sequence: TGCGCCAGCAGCCCCGGGACCTATGGCTACACCTTC.

This chain connects TRBV30 to TRBJ1-2; 8 positions agree with TRBD1. The J segment lost 0 bases and the V segment lost 0 bases, leaving 12 bases of the junction unmatched. CDR1 is GTSNPN, CDR2 SVGIG, per germline (reference sequence). This CDR3 spans 18 amino acids. The CDR3 protein is CAWSVPSTGEAANYGYTF. CDR3 nucleotide sequence: TGTGCCTGGAGTGTCCCATCGACAGGGGAGGCAGCTAACTATGGCTACACCTTC.

The chain carries TRBV21-1 and TRBJ2-1. TRBV21-1 is a pseudogene locus. The CDR3 totals 15 residues. The CDR3 bases are TGTGCCAGCAGCAAAGTCACACAAGGTTACAATGAGCAGTTCTTC. Translated, it gives CASSKVTQGYNEQFF.

This clone was seen only a few times. The chain links TRBV10-2 to TRBJ1-4; D remains unclear. The CDR3 sequence is 13 residues long. Germline CDR1 is WSHSY and CDR2 is SAAADI. Trimming removed 8 bases from V and 5 bases from J, with 12 bases in between. In DNA, the CDR3 is TGCGCCAGCCAACGTAGTGGAAATGAAAAACTGTTTTTT. Amino acid sequence: CASQRSGNEKLFF.

A remark on this clone: One junction end does not reproduce the germline sequence, and a read error may be involved. The chain couples TRBV27 to TRBJ1-3, with TRBD1 matching 8 bases. The length of the CDR3 is 15 residues. Germline V CDR1 and CDR2: MNHEY, SMNVEV (reference sequence). This CDR3 is CASSSSSGTGSTIYF. CDR3 sequence (DNA): TGTGCCAGCAGTTCCTCCTCCGGGACAGGAAGCACCATATATTTT.

The gene calls are TRBV4-1 and TRBJ1-1; perhaps TRBD1 as D (5 bases). The CDR3 loop spans 16 amino acids. V lost 4 bases to trimming and J lost 4 bases, with 19 bases between them. Germline lookup yields CDR1 MGHRA and CDR2 YSYEKL. For the CDR3, the DNA is TGCGCCAGCAGCCCCCCCCTCGACCCTGGGGGCACTGAAGCTTTCTTT. Translating gives CASSPPLDPGGTEAFF.